The 17 T cell receptor beta chains presented below share a single source sample, sequenced in a study of cytomegalovirus exposure and HLA in healthy donors (dated by TCRdb to about 2017). The library was produced with the immunoSEQ multiplex PCR assay. The source is immuneACCESS, and TCRdb retained only in-frame sequences with V and J called. Part of the clones is not carried over; for the studies checked, unresolved V genes explain less than half of this, and the remainder is unexplained. The table for this sample lists 120,000 or so clones; more than 70% of them were counted only once. The ten largest clones represent around 2% of the sample. The sample was PBMCs. The receptors were gathered from a woman aged 18-30 years in good health and CMV-seronegative.

The chain's CDR3 is CASSLRQGAPNYGYTF. In DNA, the CDR3 is TGTGCCAGCAGCCTCAGACAGGGGGCGCCTAACTATGGCTACACCTTC. This chain joins TRBV13 and TRBJ1-2; 10 positions agree with TRBD1. This CDR3 is built from 16 residues. The V gene end was trimmed by 5 bases and the J gene end by 0 bases; junction bases not matched to a gene: 6. CDR1 PRHDT and CDR2 FYEKMQ come from the germline V gene (reference sequence).

V usage is TRBV9 and J usage is TRBJ1-2; TRBD1 is a possible D gene (6 bases). This CDR3 spans 13 amino acids. From germline, CDR1 is SGDLS and CDR2 YYNGEE. V gave up 4 bases and J gave up 3 bases, with 10 bases separating them. The CDR3 reads CASSRGKDYGYTF. The CDR3 nucleotides read TGTGCCAGCAGCAGGGGGAAGGACTATGGCTACACCTTC.

The genes are TRBV6-5 and TRBJ2-3; D unresolved. The CDR3 spans 15 residues. Germline V gene data show CDR1 as MNHEY and CDR2 as SVGAGI. Trimming took off 4 bases at V and 1 base at J, with 12 bases between the two ends. Written as DNA, the CDR3 is TGTGCCAGCAGTTCGTTGCGAATCGGCACAGATACGCAGTATTTT. Translation gives CASSSLRIGTDTQYF.

The chain has TRBV4-3 and TRBJ2-1; 12 nucleotides align to TRBD1. Germline assignment: CDR1 LGHNA and CDR2 YSLEER. V gave up 0 bases and J gave up 7 bases; unmatched junction bases: 7. The CDR3 is 17 amino acids. The CDR3 loop is CASSQDRGTGGKNEQFF. The CDR3 nucleotides read TGCGCCAGCAGCCAAGATCGGGGGACAGGGGGCAAAAATGAGCAGTTCTTC.

J is TRBJ2-1 and V is TRBV7-2; 9 bases are shared with TRBD2. The V gene's germline CDR1 is SGHTA and CDR2 FQGNSA. Trimming at V came to 8 bases and at J to 0 bases, leaving 5 bases not matched to a gene. The CDR3 is 15 residues long. Here the CDR3 DNA reads TGTGCCAGCTGGGTGACTAGCGGCTCCTACAATGAGCAGTTCTTC. Its protein product is CASWVTSGSYNEQFF.

The chain has TRBV6-5 and TRBJ2-6, with TRBD1 matching over 7 bases. CDR3 length: 15 residues. Germline V CDR1 and CDR2: MNHEY, SVGAGI. V was clipped by 6 bases and J by 0 bases; unmatched bases: 2. For the CDR3, the DNA is TGTGCCAGCAGGACAGGGAGCTCTGGGGCCAACGTCCTGACTTTC. Protein: CASRTGSSGANVLTF.

The chain's CDR3 is CASIDRVQETQYF. CDR3 DNA sequence: TGTGCCAGCATCGACAGAGTTCAAGAGACCCAGTACTTC. This chain links TRBV27 with TRBJ2-5; possible D gene TRBD1, 5 bases. From germline, CDR1 is MNHEY and CDR2 SMNVEV (reference sequence). Deletions cut 7 bases from V and 2 bases from J, with 11 bases between. The CDR3 has 13 residues.

The CDR3 DNA reads as TGTGCCAGCAGTGAATTGGGACGGGCCAGGGGGGAGACCCAGTACTTC. Translation gives CASSELGRARGETQYF. The chain combines TRBV2 with TRBJ2-5, with 7 bases lining up with TRBD1. After removal of 2 bases from V and 5 bases from J, the junction contained 11 bases not matched to a gene. Germline V CDR1 and CDR2: SNHLY, FYNNEI. This CDR3 comprises 16 residues. Full variable domain (outside the CDR3, taken from reference TRBV2 and TRBJ2-5): EPEVTQTPSHQVTQMGQEVILRCVPISNHLYFYWYRQILGQKVEFLVSFYNNEISEKSEIFDDQFSVERPDGSNFTLKIRSTKLEDSAMYFCASSELGRARGETQYFGPGTRLLVL.

The rearrangement joins TRBV9 to TRBJ2-3; D remains ambiguous. Trimming stripped 4 bases from V and 0 bases from J, with 18 bases between. The V gene's germline CDR1 is SGDLS and CDR2 YYNGEE. The CDR3 is made up of 17 amino acids. The CDR3: CASSTPDVWASTDTQYF. In nucleotides, the CDR3 is TGTGCCAGCAGCACCCCAGATGTATGGGCAAGCACAGATACGCAGTATTTT.

The chain combines TRBV29-1 with TRBJ1-2; a possible D gene is TRBD1 (5 bases). The CDR3 runs 14 residues. Germline V gives CDR1 SQVTM, CDR2 ANQGSEA. V lost 4 bases, J lost 8 bases, and 20 bases lay in between. CDR3 bases: TGCAGCGTTGCGCCGCGGCTGGGGGGTGGAGGCTACACCTTC. It encodes CSVAPRLGGGGYTF.

The CDR3 region is CASSARSSSYNEQFF. CDR3 sequence (DNA): TGTGCCAGCAGCGCGCGGAGTAGCTCCTACAATGAGCAGTTCTTC. The rearrangement links TRBV9 to TRBJ2-1; D not certain. Germline-derived CDR1 and CDR2 are SGDLS and YYNGEE. V lost 3 bases to trimming and J lost 0 bases, with 10 bases between them. The CDR3 sequence is 15 residues long. Based on the CDR3 plus reference TRBV9 and TRBJ2-1, the full variable domain is DSGVTQTPKHLITATGQRVTLRCSPRSGDLSVYWYQQSLDQGLQFLIQYYNGEERAKGNILERFSAQQFPDLHSELNLSSLELGDSALYFCASSARSSSYNEQFFGPGTRLTVL.

The J gene is TRBJ1-2, the V gene TRBV7-2; D not resolved. Looked up from germline, CDR1 is SGHTA and CDR2 is FQGNSA. Trimming removed 3 bases from V and 8 bases from J, with 13 bases in between. The length of the CDR3 is 13 residues. This chain's CDR3 is CASSFTGFQGYTF. The CDR3 DNA is TGTGCCAGCAGCTTTACGGGTTTCCAGGGCTACACCTTC.

About this clone itself: One end of the junction fails to match germline, which may point to a read error. The chain links TRBV7-7 to TRBJ2-2; 8 bases fit TRBD2. The CDR3 runs 15 residues. Germline CDR1 reads SSHAT; CDR2 reads FNYEAQ (reference sequence). The DNA of the CDR3 is TGTGCTAGCAGCTTAGGAGCGGGGGACACCGGGGAGCTGTTTTTT. Translation gives CASSLGAGDTGELFF.

This rearrangement joins TRBV9 to TRBJ2-5; 7 bases line up with TRBD2. Per the germline V gene, CDR1 is SGDLS and CDR2 is YYNGEE. After removal of 2 bases from V and 5 bases from J, the junction contained 9 bases not matched to a gene. The CDR3 is made up of 15 amino acids. CDR3 in amino acids: CASSVSGGDRETQYF. The CDR3 DNA is TGTGCCAGCAGCGTGTCGGGGGGTGATCGGGAGACCCAGTACTTC.

The chain uses TRBV11-3 and TRBJ2-4; 10 nucleotides agree with TRBD1. This CDR3 spans 14 amino acids. V was clipped by 3 bases and J by 7 bases; unmatched bases: 3. Germline CDR1 is SGHNT and CDR2 is YENEEA. As DNA, the CDR3 is TGTGCCAGCAGCTTGGGGGACAGGGGCAACATTCAGTACTTC. Translation: CASSLGDRGNIQYF.

This clone has a handful of counts. The chain links TRBV15 to TRBJ2-7; the D gene is possibly TRBD1 (6 bases). Trimming took off 4 bases at V and 0 bases at J, with 10 bases between the two ends. Germline CDR1 reads LNHNV; CDR2 reads YYDKDF (reference sequence). The CDR3 is 14 amino acids. CDR3 nucleotides: TGTGCCACCAGCAAGACAGGTGCCTCCTACGAGCAGTACTTC. This gives the protein CATSKTGASYEQYF.

The chain uses TRBV4-1 and TRBJ2-1; D might be TRBD2 (6 bases). V was shortened by 2 bases and J by 0 bases, with 11 bases between the two germline ends. The germline V gene has CDR1 MGHRA and CDR2 YSYEKL. This CDR3 region has 16 residues. The CDR3 here is CASSQSGGSSYNEQFF. The CDR3 nucleotides are TGCGCCAGCAGCCAAAGTGGGGGGAGCTCCTACAATGAGCAGTTCTTC.